This T cell receptor (beta chain) was profiled in a study of cytomegalovirus exposure and HLA in healthy donors. Study-wide background: An early data release held around 80 million unique TCRs from HLA-typed donors. Broader study findings: Specificity for CMV antigens was confirmed in vitro for a few of the CMV-associated chains. Sequencing likely caused a cluster of highly shared sequence variants.

Researchers ran the PCR with 60 Vbeta and 13 Jbeta primers. Clones were read by immunoSEQ multiplex PCR, and TCRdb kept only the in-frame ones, dropping some. This sample has 150,000 to 200,000 clones, with 87% found just once. Comments on this clone: Antigen unknown.

The CDR3 runs to 13 residues. Germline CDR1 is SNHLY and CDR2 is FYNNEI. Trimming removed 6 bases at V and 2 bases at J, with 11 bases between. The V and J genes are TRBV2 and TRBJ2-7, with D maybe TRBD1 (5 bases). This clonotype was obtained from a boy younger than 10 in good health and CMV-seronegative. Sequencing was performed on PBMCs. In nucleotides, the CDR3 is TGTGCCAGCAGGGTCGCAGGGACCTACGAGCAGTACTTC. Its translation is CASRVAGTYEQYF.